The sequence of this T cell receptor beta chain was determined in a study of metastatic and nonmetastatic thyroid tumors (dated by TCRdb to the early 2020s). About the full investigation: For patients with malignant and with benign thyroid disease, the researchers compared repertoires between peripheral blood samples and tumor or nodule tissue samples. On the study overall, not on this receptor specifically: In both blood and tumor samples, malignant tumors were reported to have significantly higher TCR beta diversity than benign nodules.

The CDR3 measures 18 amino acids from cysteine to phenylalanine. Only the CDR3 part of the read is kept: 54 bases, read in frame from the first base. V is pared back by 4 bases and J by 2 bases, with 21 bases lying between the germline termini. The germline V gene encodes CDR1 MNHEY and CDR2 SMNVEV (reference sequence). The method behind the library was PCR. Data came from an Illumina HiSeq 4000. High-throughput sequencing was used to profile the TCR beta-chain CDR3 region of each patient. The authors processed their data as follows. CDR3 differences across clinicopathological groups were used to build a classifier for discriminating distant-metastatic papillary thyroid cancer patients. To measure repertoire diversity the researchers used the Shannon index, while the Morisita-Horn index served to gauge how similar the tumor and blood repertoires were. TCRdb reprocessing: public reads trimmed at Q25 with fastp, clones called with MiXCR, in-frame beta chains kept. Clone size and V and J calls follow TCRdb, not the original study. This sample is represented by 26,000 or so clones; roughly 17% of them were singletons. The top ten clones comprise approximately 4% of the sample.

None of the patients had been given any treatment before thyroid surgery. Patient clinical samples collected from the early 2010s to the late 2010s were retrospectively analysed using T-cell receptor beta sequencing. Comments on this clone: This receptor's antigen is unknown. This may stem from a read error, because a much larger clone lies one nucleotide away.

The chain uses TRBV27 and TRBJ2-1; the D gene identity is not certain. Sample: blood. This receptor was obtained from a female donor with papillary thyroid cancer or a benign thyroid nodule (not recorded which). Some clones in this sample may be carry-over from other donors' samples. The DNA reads TGTGCCAGCAGTTCTTACAGCAGGTACCTATCCCCCTACAATGAGCAGTTCTTC. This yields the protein CASSSYSRYLSPYNEQFF.